This entry lists 7 T cell receptor beta chains sequenced from one sample in a study of shared clonotypes between healthy human individuals. Profiled with immunoSEQ multiplex PCR; TCRdb holds only in-frame clones, not every one. The table records 2 million to 2.5 million clones, under 95% of them present only once. Sequenced: naive CD4+ T cells from PBMCs. Subset meaning: CD45RA+ positively selected. These receptors were taken from a young man in good health. Some clones in this sample may be carry-over from other donors' samples.

This clone occurred once. The sample has other DNA sequences that encode this CDR3 too. This sequence joins TRBV18 and TRBJ2-7; D gene unclear. Germline values: CDR1 KGHSH, CDR2 LQKENI. The CDR3 sequence is 14 residues long. V was shortened by 0 bases and J by 2 bases, with 8 bases between the two germline ends. CDR3 protein: CASSPPGRAYEQYF. The CDR3, as DNA: TGTGCCAGCTCACCACCCGGCAGAGCCTACGAGCAGTACTTC. The full variable domain, with the rest looked up from reference TRBV18 and TRBJ2-7, is NAGVMQNPRHLVRRRGQEARLRCSPMKGHSHVYWYRQLPEEGLKFMVYLQKENIIDESGMPKERFSAEFPKEGPSILRIQQVVRGDSAAYFCASSPPGRAYEQYFGPGTRLTVT.

The chain couples TRBV4-3 to TRBJ2-5; TRBD2 matches 8 bases. This CDR3 has 15 amino acids. CDR1 and CDR2 (germline): LGHNA, YSLEER. V gave up 3 bases and J gave up 2 bases; unmatched junction bases: 5. The CDR3 region has the DNA TGCGCCAGCAGCCAGCTGACGGGGGGGCAAGAGACCCAGTACTTC. Its translation is CASSQLTGGQETQYF.

The rearrangement uses TRBV15 and TRBJ2-1, with 15 bases aligning to TRBD2. With 1 base clipped from V and 7 bases from J, the junction kept 5 bases outside the gene matches. From germline, CDR1 is LNHNV and CDR2 YYDKDF (reference sequence). This CDR3 is 17 amino acids long. CDR3 bases: TGTGCCACCAGCAGAGGTGGACTAGCGGGAGGGCTGAATGAGCAGTTCTTC. Its translation: CATSRGGLAGGLNEQFF.

The V and J genes are TRBV6-1 and TRBJ1-6; possibly TRBD1 for D (6 bases). Germline values: CDR1 MNHNS, CDR2 SASEGT. Trimming pared 8 bases from V and 9 bases from J, leaving 14 bases between. The CDR3 length is 13 residues. CDR3 protein: CASDTGLVSPLHF. As DNA, the CDR3 is TGTGCCAGCGATACAGGGTTGGTTTCACCCCTCCACTTT.

The rearrangement uses TRBV19 and TRBJ1-2; D is unresolved. The length of the CDR3 is 13 residues. Germline CDR1 LNHDA, CDR2 SQIVND (reference sequence). With 5 bases removed from V and 4 bases from J, the gap between germline ends came to 11 bases. CDR3 loop: CASSYAAGYGYTF. As DNA, the CDR3 is TGTGCCAGTAGTTATGCCGCGGGCTATGGCTACACCTTC.

This chain joins TRBV19 and TRBJ2-1, with 7 bases identical to TRBD2. After removal of 3 bases from V and 7 bases from J, the junction contained 18 bases not matched to a gene. CDR1 and CDR2 from the germline V gene are LNHDA and SQIVND (reference sequence). CDR3 size: 18 residues. CDR3 coding DNA: TGTGCCAGTAGTATTCGGGCGGGAGTAGCGTCCATGTGGAATGAGCAGTTCTTC. This translates into CASSIRAGVASMWNEQFF.

This chain's CDR3 is CASRPLRTNEKLFF. CDR3 bases: TGTGCCAGTAGGCCCTTGAGAACTAATGAAAAACTGTTTTTT. The chain employs TRBV19 and TRBJ1-4; D uncertain. The CDR3 covers 14 residues. Germline CDR1 LNHDA, CDR2 SQIVND (reference sequence). Trimming pared 6 bases from V and 1 base from J, leaving 9 bases between.